The sample holds many counts of the clone carrying this TCR beta chain. Its target is unknown. The V gene end was trimmed by 1 base and the J gene end by 5 bases; junction bases not matched to a gene: 6. The CDR3 has 16 residues. Germline loops: CDR1 KGHSH, CDR2 LQKENI. The data belong to a study of T-cell reconstitution after alpha-beta-depleted transplantation in children. Study observations and caveats: It was reported that alpha-beta T cells came from several hundred expanded graft clones (about two months after transplant). A year post-transplant, T-cell counts and diversity derived mostly from newly produced T cells. Diversity of TCRbeta at day 60 was high in some patients, arising from surviving recipient T cells and thymic progenitors.

It was with unique molecular identifiers that the TCRbeta library was prepared. TCRdb passed the PCR reads through MiXCR, listing each CDR3 protein once. The data hold nearly 200,000 distinct CDR3 sequences, with 5% to 7.5% observed a single time. This chain joins TRBV18 and TRBJ2-3, with 10 positions matching TRBD1. The sample consisted of PBMCs, taken before TCRalphabeta/CD19-depleted stem cell transplant. The receptor's source is a girl in the first two years of life with combined immunodeficiency, due to receive a stem cell transplant. The chain's CDR3 is CASSPRDRGRRDTQYF. In DNA form, the CDR3 reads TGTGCCAGCTCACCACGGGACAGGGGCAGGAGAGATACGCAGTATTTT.